The clone carrying this TCR beta chain was counted a few times. Its antigen is unidentified. The data stem from a study of T-cell memory formation after mild COVID-19. Study information: The two donors had largely donor-specific TCR clusters. General study findings and limits: Shrinking CD4+ clones resided mostly in CM and EM, and CD8+ ones in EMRA. Several responding clones turned up in pre-infection memory, indicating that cross-reactive memory may have taken part.

TCR alpha and TCR beta cDNA libraries with sample barcodes and UMIs came from 5'RACE using constant-segment primers. TCRdb re-analysed the 5' RACE reads in MiXCR, keeping a single row per CDR3 protein. The sample has around 35,000 distinct CDR3 sequences, roughly 7.2% seen once; the top ten hold under 30%. Looked up from germline, CDR1 is SQVTM and CDR2 is ANQGSEA. This CDR3 comprises 11 residues. The V gene end was trimmed by 8 bases and the J gene end by 7 bases; junction bases not matched to a gene: 5. The sequence was obtained from a young man who had mild COVID-19 (a few samples of this study predate the infection). Cell type and time point are not known. The chain links TRBV29-1 to TRBJ2-4, with 7 bases matching TRBD1. The sequenced material came from PBMCs or a T cell subset sorted from them (not recorded which). This chain's CDR3 is CSISDRNIQYF. CDR3 sequence (DNA): TGCAGCATATCGGACAGGAACATTCAGTACTTC.